The 25 T cell receptor beta chains below come from one sample, sequenced in a study of CD8+CD57+ T cells in acquired aplastic anemia (dated by TCRdb to the late 2010s). Instrument used: Illumina HiSeq 2000. Genomic DNA served as template for TCR beta VDJ combination and CDR3 sequence profiling. TCRdb reran the public reads through fastp at Q25 and MiXCR, keeping productive beta chains. Each record represents a unique CDR3 protein, reported with the most common genes and DNA among its rows. This sample comprises 250,000 to 350,000 distinct CDR3 sequences, 55% to 65% of them detected only once. The ten largest account for around 7.6% of the sample. The sequencing sample was made of sorted CD4+, CD8+, or CD8+CD57+ T cells (not recorded which) from PBMCs. The receptors originated from a human donor with severe aplastic anemia or a healthy control (not recorded which).

The CDR3 DNA is TGTGCCAGCAGCTTAGTTTATTCGAGCACCGGGGAGCTGTTTTTT. As protein: CASSLVYSSTGELFF. The chain couples TRBV7-9 to TRBJ2-2; D unclear. Germline values: CDR1 SEHNR, CDR2 FQNEAQ (reference sequence). This CDR3 region has 15 residues. Deletions cut 1 base from V and 4 bases from J, with 10 bases between.

V is TRBV20-1 and J is TRBJ2-5; tentatively, D is TRBD2 (5 bases). With 3 bases removed from V and 5 bases from J, the gap between germline ends came to 19 bases. Germline loops: CDR1 DFQATT, CDR2 SNEGSKA (reference sequence). The CDR3 extends over 15 amino acids. The CDR3: CSASGLHPVFETQYF. CDR3 bases: TGCAGTGCTAGCGGACTCCACCCGGTATTCGAGACCCAGTACTTC.

This clonotype was seen many times. The chain couples TRBV4-2 to TRBJ2-7, with D perhaps matching TRBD2 (6 bases). V was shortened by 2 bases and J by 3 bases, with 14 bases between the two germline ends. The length of the CDR3 is 15 residues. Germline values: CDR1 LGHNA, CDR2 YNFKEQ. CDR3 protein: CASSQNGGGIYEQYF. Here the CDR3 DNA reads TGTGCCAGCAGCCAAAACGGGGGAGGAATCTACGAGCAGTACTTC.

This clonotype was seen more than once but under ten times. A single base separates this from a much larger clone, so it may be a read error. The chain combines TRBV11-2 with TRBJ2-1; 11 nucleotides align to TRBD1. J gave up 8 bases and V 3 bases, and 6 bases lay outside the gene matches. This CDR3 comprises 15 residues. Per the germline V gene, CDR1 is SGHAT and CDR2 is FQNNGV. CDR3 in amino acids: CASSLGQGVFDEQFF. As DNA, the CDR3 is TGTGCCAGCAGCTTGGGACAGGGGGTTTTCGATGAGCAGTTCTTC.

The sample holds a few counts of this clonotype. This chain links TRBV20-1 with TRBJ2-7; 7 bases match TRBD1. V gave up 5 bases and J gave up 7 bases; unmatched junction bases: 5. The CDR3 spans 11 residues. Germline V gives CDR1 DFQATT, CDR2 SNEGSKA (reference sequence). Written as DNA, the CDR3 is TGCAGTGCTCAGACAGGGAATGAGCAGTACTTC. Translating it yields CSAQTGNEQYF.

This clonotype was seen ten or more times. The V gene is TRBV2, the J gene TRBJ2-4; D perhaps matches TRBD1 (7 bases). The CDR3 runs 13 residues. In germline, CDR1 is SNHLY, CDR2 FYNNEI. The ends were cut back, 10 bases at V and 0 bases at J, with 10 bases in the middle. CDR3 bases: TGTGCCACAGGGGGGACAGCCAAAAACATTCAGTACTTC. Protein sequence: CATGGTAKNIQYF.

This chain joins TRBV10-2 and TRBJ2-7; TRBD2 matches at 7 bases. The V and J ends lost 8 bases and 1 base, in that order; junction bases with no gene match: 5. CDR3 length: 13 amino acids. Germline V gene sequence: CDR1 WSHSY, CDR2 SAAADI. The CDR3, as DNA: TGCGCCAGCGGGGGGGAGGGGTCCTACGAGCAGTACTTC. Its protein is CASGGEGSYEQYF.

This sequence joins TRBV24-1 and TRBJ2-1, with 12 bases aligning to TRBD2. CDR3 length: 14 amino acids. Germline CDR1 KGHDR, CDR2 SFDVKD. V lost 5 bases and J lost 8; bases outside the gene matches: 3. The CDR3 DNA reads TGTGCCACCAGTGGATCTAGCGGGGGGGATGAGCAGTTCTTC. Its protein product is CATSGSSGGDEQFF.

The chain uses TRBV19 and TRBJ2-3; D possibly matches TRBD1 or TRBD2 (6 bases each). Deletions cut 6 bases from V and 6 bases from J, with 7 bases between. CDR1 LNHDA and CDR2 SQIVND come from the germline V gene (reference sequence). The CDR3 spans 11 residues. CDR3 sequence reads: CASRGGDTQYF. Written as DNA, the CDR3 is TGTGCCAGTAGGGGGGGCGATACGCAGTATTTT.

The chain joins TRBV25-1 to TRBJ2-1; tentative D call: TRBD2 (5 bases). There are 16 residues in the CDR3. Germline V gives CDR1 MGHDK, CDR2 SYGVNS. Trimming cost V 6 bases and J 0 bases, with 15 bases left between them. CDR3: CASSLSLGDSYNEQFF. The CDR3 nucleotides read TGTGCCAGCAGCTTAAGTCTCGGGGACTCCTACAATGAGCAGTTCTTC. The variable domain in full, with the rest retrieved from reference TRBV25-1 and TRBJ2-1, is EADIYQTPRYLVIGTGKKITLECSQTMGHDKMYWYQQDPGMELHLIHYSYGVNSTEKGDLSSESTVSRIRTEHFPLTLESARPSHTSQYLCASSLSLGDSYNEQFFGPGTRLTVL.

This sequence joins TRBV20-1 and TRBJ1-6, with 12 bases that match TRBD1. The V and J ends lost 3 bases and 10 bases, in that order; junction bases with no gene match: 10. The germline gives CDR1 DFQATT, CDR2 SNEGSKA (reference sequence). The CDR3 covers 16 residues. CDR3 sequence reads: CSASRAGTGGDSPLHF. The CDR3 DNA reads as TGCAGTGCTAGTCGGGCCGGGACAGGGGGCGACTCACCCCTCCACTTT.

V gene TRBV7-9 combines with J gene TRBJ2-7, with D possibly matching TRBD1 (5 bases). The CDR3 totals 12 residues. The V and J ends lost 5 bases and 4 bases respectively, with 9 bases between them. Germline V CDR1 and CDR2: SEHNR, FQNEAQ (reference sequence). CDR3 in amino acids: CASSIRVYEQYF. CDR3 DNA: TGTGCCAGCAGCATCAGGGTATACGAGCAGTACTTC.

This clonotype was counted ten times or more. The chain uses TRBV2 and TRBJ1-2; the D is unclear. CDR1 SNHLY and CDR2 FYNNEI come from the germline V gene. Trimming removed 6 bases from V and 8 bases from J, with 10 bases in between. The CDR3 extends over 11 amino acids. CDR3 coding DNA: TGTGCCAGCAGCGTCATGGGCGGCTACACCTTC. Translated, it gives CASSVMGGYTF.

This clonotype was counted at least ten times. The chain couples TRBV6-5 to TRBJ2-5; perhaps TRBD2 as D (7 bases). Trimming took off 3 bases at V and 5 bases at J, with 28 bases between the two ends. Germline assignment: CDR1 MNHEY and CDR2 SVGAGI. CDR3 size: 19 residues. The CDR3 is CASSYTYPQAGASRETQYF. The DNA of the CDR3 is TGTGCCAGCAGTTATACCTACCCTCAGGCGGGGGCAAGTCGGGAGACCCAGTACTTC.

Concerning this clonotype: This may stem from a read error, because a much larger clone lies one nucleotide away. The DNA for the CDR3 is TGTGCCAGCGGTTTAGCGGGCGCAGGTGGTGAAGCTTTCTTT. Its translation is CASGLAGAGGEAFF. The chain couples TRBV12-3 or TRBV12-4 to TRBJ1-1; D not resolved. The CDR3 consists of 14 residues.

This chain links TRBV29-1 with TRBJ2-7; D ambiguous. This CDR3 has 14 residues. The V gene's germline CDR1 is SQVTM and CDR2 ANQGSEA. Trimming cost V 0 bases and J 3 bases, with 12 bases left between them. The CDR3: CSVEDPVESYEQYF. The CDR3 nucleotides read TGCAGCGTTGAAGATCCGGTAGAGAGCTACGAGCAGTACTTC.

J is TRBJ1-6 and V is TRBV20-1; 7 positions agree with TRBD1. Trimming at V came to 3 bases and at J to 11 bases, leaving 7 bases not matched to a gene. The CDR3 runs to 13 residues. CDR1 and CDR2 (germline): DFQATT, SNEGSKA (reference sequence). This CDR3 reads CSASYRGDPPLHF. The CDR3 DNA is TGCAGTGCTAGTTACAGGGGTGATCCACCCCTCCACTTT.

This clonotype came up many times. V is TRBV6-6 and J is TRBJ1-2, with TRBD1 matching over 9 bases. The CDR3 runs 14 residues. With 5 bases clipped from V and 6 bases from J, the junction kept 7 bases outside the gene matches. Per the germline V gene, CDR1 is MNHNY and CDR2 is SVGAGI (reference sequence). The CDR3 loop reads CASSRTGEFDGYTF. CDR3 sequence (DNA): TGTGCCAGCAGTCGGACAGGGGAATTCGATGGCTACACCTTC.

The chain links TRBV2 to TRBJ1-6; 7 nucleotides agree with TRBD1. Germline V gene sequence: CDR1 SNHLY, CDR2 FYNNEI. Losses at the gene ends were 5 bases for V and 7 bases for J; bases not matched to a gene: 8. CDR3 size: 15 residues. The CDR3 DNA reads as TGTGCCAGCAGTCCCCGGGACAGCTCAAATTCACCCCTCCACTTT. It is translated as CASSPRDSSNSPLHF.

This clonotype has just one count. The chain is built from TRBV14 and TRBJ1-1, with D tentatively TRBD1 (5 bases). With 1 base removed from V and 4 bases from J, the gap between germline ends came to 7 bases. Germline V gives CDR1 SGHDN, CDR2 FVKESK. The CDR3 is 13 amino acids. CDR3 sequence (DNA): TGTGCCAGCAGCCAAGTAAGGGGCACTGAAGCTTTCTTT. It is translated as CASSQVRGTEAFF.

The genes are TRBV7-2 and TRBJ1-1; the D gene is possibly TRBD1 (5 bases). Germline V gene data show CDR1 as SGHTA and CDR2 as FQGNSA. The V end was cut by 0 bases, the J end by 5 bases, with 13 bases between. This CDR3 contains 15 residues. The CDR3 sequence: CASSLAVGAWTEAFF. DNA for the CDR3: TGTGCCAGCAGCTTAGCGGTCGGGGCGTGGACTGAAGCTTTCTTT.

The rearrangement joins TRBV19 to TRBJ1-2, with 7 nucleotides matching TRBD1. Losses at the gene ends were 7 bases for V and 2 bases for J; bases not matched to a gene: 7. This CDR3 comprises 14 residues. Per germline, CDR1 LNHDA and CDR2 SQIVND (reference sequence). The CDR3 spells CASTEGAWNYGYTF. The CDR3 DNA sequence: TGTGCCAGTACCGAGGGGGCCTGGAACTATGGCTACACCTTC.

This chain links TRBV19 with TRBJ1-2, with 10 nucleotides matching TRBD1. CDR1 is LNHDA and CDR2 is SQIVND in the germline V gene (reference sequence). The CDR3 consists of 15 residues. V gave up 3 bases and J gave up 0 bases; unmatched junction bases: 1. This chain's CDR3 is CASSMDRGSNYGYTF. The CDR3 DNA reads TGTGCCAGTAGTATGGACAGGGGGTCTAACTATGGCTACACCTTC.

CDR3 sequence: CSAGRAGSQFF. The DNA for the CDR3 is TGCAGTGCCGGGAGAGCGGGGAGTCAGTTCTTC. The chain uses TRBV20-1 and TRBJ2-1; TRBD2 aligns across 7 bases. The junction had 9 bases not matched to a gene; V was cut back by 6 bases and J by 13 bases. Germline assignment: CDR1 DFQATT and CDR2 SNEGSKA (reference sequence). This CDR3 is built from 11 residues.

V is TRBV7-9 and J is TRBJ2-5; D tentatively reads TRBD1 or TRBD2 (6 bases each). The CDR3 is 15 amino acids. V gave up 3 bases and J gave up 6 bases, with 17 bases separating them. Germline-derived CDR1 and CDR2 are SEHNR and FQNEAQ (reference sequence). The CDR3 reads CASSLGAGPSKTQYF. The CDR3 DNA is TGTGCCAGCAGCTTGGGGGCGGGACCGTCAAAGACCCAGTACTTC.